These T cell receptor beta chains were read from a single sample in a study of T cell responses to AZD1222 COVID-19 vaccine. Method: immunoSEQ multiplex PCR; TCRdb's copy keeps in-frame clones and lacks some. This table holds around 88,000 clones, 89% found once. Sequencing used peripheral blood, obtained on day 0 of MenACWY control vaccination. These receptors came from an adult in good health. Each CDR3 is given without its conserved first and last residue.

TRBV11-3	TRBJ2-2	ASSSGGSIGELF
TRBV6-1	TRBJ1-4	ASSEASGLLMF
TRBV19	TRBJ1-1	ASRRTGESTEAF
TRBV20-1	TRBJ2-7	SAGGFYEQY
TRBV30	TRBJ1-2	AWSTLLWDGYT
TRBV19	TRBJ2-1	ASSPGGGAPGQF
TRBV5-1	TRBJ2-3	ASSFRQGITDTQY
TRBV18	TRBJ1-2	ASSPPGGRDYGYT
TRBV7-9	TRBJ1-1	ASSLDRGQFEAF
TRBV5-6	TRBJ2-7	ASSGTGSLGSQQY
TRBV28	TRBJ2-5	ASSLPDLYKETQY
TRBV6-5	TRBJ1-3	ASRSGPSSGNTIY
TRBV7-2	TRBJ2-3	ASSLAGVVTDTQY
TRBV6-2/TRBV6-3	TRBJ1-5	ASSYGTGQGRGLNQPQH
TRBV30	TRBJ1-6	AWSGEQYNSPLH
TRBV5-1	TRBJ1-1	ASSFSGWGTEAF
TRBV19	TRBJ2-1	ASRTRGDYNEQF
TRBV19	TRBJ1-6	ASDLGSPLH
TRBV4-3	TRBJ2-7	ASSQEQGAYEQY
TRBV2	TRBJ1-5	ASKEQESSNQPQH
TRBV7-2	TRBJ2-3	ASRTRGAGATQY
TRBV10-3	TRBJ1-4	AISESMGDSNEKLF
TRBV19	TRBJ1-1	ASIRRAGYTEAF
TRBV7-2	TRBJ2-3	ASSLSGVSTDTQY
TRBV9	TRBJ1-6	ASSGQGNSPLH
TRBV4-3	TRBJ2-1	ASSQDSFYNEQF
TRBV30	TRBJ1-2	AWSVGTGGIGYT
TRBV19	TRBJ2-7	ASSMQGPSGEQY
TRBV19	TRBJ2-5	ASSTLRAGGSETQY
TRBV7-9	TRBJ1-1	ASSPDRGNTEAF
TRBV5-4	TRBJ1-1	ASSWDSNTEAF
TRBV10-2	TRBJ1-2	ASKGTGRYGYT
TRBV4-2	TRBJ1-5	ASSQDGGVGNQPQH
TRBV5-1	TRBJ2-2	ASSSTSTGTGELF
TRBV10-2	TRBJ1-1	ASRHTGTLTF
TRBV11-2	TRBJ1-2	ASSFSSGYT
TRBV19	TRBJ2-1	ASSFAGGYNEQF
TRBV4-3	TRBJ1-5	ASSQDLPSNQPQH
TRBV28	TRBJ1-4	ASSLTGATNEKLF
TRBV28	TRBJ1-1	GVNTLLRTEAF
TRBV15	TRBJ2-2	ATSRDTGGWNTGELF
TRBV10-2	TRBJ2-3	ASSESLYADTQY
TRBV5-1	TRBJ1-2	ASSQDANYGYT
TRBV9	TRBJ2-3	ASSVDSSTDTQY
TRBV7-9	TRBJ2-1	ATVDQSSYNEQF
TRBV19	TRBJ1-2	ASSRGDYGYT
TRBV27	TRBJ1-4	ASSYTTDANEKLF
TRBV7-2	TRBJ2-7	ASSWVGDYEQY
TRBV6-1	TRBJ1-6	ASSEGGQGYSPLH
TRBV28	TRBJ2-7	ASRAGAGVYEQY
TRBV18	TRBJ1-6	ASSPQGGYNSPLH
TRBV5-1	TRBJ2-7	ASSLDNSYEQY
TRBV28	TRBJ2-1	ASRTTGVGYNEQF
TRBV5-1	TRBJ1-1	ATRWRGGNEAF
TRBV19	TRBJ1-6	ASSYPGTASPLH
TRBV5-4	TRBJ2-7	ASSLPGQGKEQY
TRBV6-5	TRBJ1-5	ASSYSRNSNQPQH